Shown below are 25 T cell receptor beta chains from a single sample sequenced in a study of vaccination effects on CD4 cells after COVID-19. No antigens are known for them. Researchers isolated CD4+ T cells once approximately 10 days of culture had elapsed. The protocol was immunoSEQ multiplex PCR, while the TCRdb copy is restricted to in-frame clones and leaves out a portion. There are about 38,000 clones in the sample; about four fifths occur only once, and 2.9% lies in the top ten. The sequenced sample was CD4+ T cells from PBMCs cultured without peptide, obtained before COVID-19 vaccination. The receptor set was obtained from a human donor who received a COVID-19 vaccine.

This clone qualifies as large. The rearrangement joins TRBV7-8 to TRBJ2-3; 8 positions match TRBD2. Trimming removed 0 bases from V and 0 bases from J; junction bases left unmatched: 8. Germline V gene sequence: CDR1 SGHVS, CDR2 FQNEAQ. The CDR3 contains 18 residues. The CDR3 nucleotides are TGTGCCAGCAGCTTAGCCGATTCGGGAGGGCCTAGCACAGATACGCAGTATTTT. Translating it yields CASSLADSGGPSTDTQYF.

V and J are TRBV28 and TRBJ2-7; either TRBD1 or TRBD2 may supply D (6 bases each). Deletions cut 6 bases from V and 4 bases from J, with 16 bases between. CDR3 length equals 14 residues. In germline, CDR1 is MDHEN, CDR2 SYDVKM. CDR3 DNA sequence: TGTGCCAGCAGGGGGGCGGGGAAGGGATACGAGCAGTACGTC. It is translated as CASRGAGKGYEQYV.

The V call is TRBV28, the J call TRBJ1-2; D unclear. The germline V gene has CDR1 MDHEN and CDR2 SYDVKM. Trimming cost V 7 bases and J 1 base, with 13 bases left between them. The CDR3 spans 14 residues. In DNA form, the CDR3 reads TGTGCCAGCAAGGTGGGAGGGAATAACTATGGCTACACCTTC. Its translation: CASKVGGNNYGYTF.

CDR3 DNA sequence: TGTGCCAGCACCATCACGGGCGGGGAAGAGACCCAGTACTTC. This encodes CASTITGGEETQYF. This sequence joins TRBV2 and TRBJ2-5, with a tentative D call TRBD2 (6 bases). Trimming removed 7 bases from V and 3 bases from J, with 15 bases in between. Looked up from germline, CDR1 is SNHLY and CDR2 is FYNNEI. The CDR3 sequence is 14 residues long.

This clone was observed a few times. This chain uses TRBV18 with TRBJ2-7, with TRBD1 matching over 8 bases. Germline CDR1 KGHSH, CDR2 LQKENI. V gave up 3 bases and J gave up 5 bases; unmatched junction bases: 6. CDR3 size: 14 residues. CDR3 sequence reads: CASSPGQVDDEQYV. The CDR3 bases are TGTGCCAGCTCACCGGGACAGGTTGACGACGAGCAGTACGTC.

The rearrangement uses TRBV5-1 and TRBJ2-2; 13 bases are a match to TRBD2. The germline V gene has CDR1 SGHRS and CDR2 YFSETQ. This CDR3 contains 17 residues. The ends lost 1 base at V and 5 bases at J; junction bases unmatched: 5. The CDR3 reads CASSLTSGGAGTGELFF. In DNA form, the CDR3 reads TGCGCCAGCAGCTTGACTAGCGGGGGGGCTGGAACCGGGGAGCTGTTTTTT.

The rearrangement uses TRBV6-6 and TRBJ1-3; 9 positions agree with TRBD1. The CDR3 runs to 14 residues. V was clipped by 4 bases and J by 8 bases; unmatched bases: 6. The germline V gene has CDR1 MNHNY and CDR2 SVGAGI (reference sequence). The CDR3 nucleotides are TGTGCCAGCAGTTCCGGGACAGGGAAGTACACCATATATTTT. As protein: CASSSGTGKYTIYF.

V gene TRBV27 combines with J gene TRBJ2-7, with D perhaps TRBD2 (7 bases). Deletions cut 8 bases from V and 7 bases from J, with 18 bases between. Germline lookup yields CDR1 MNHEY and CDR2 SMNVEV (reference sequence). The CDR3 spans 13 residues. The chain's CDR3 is CASRPRGAREQYV. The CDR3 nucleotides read TGTGCCAGCCGACCCCGGGGGGCCCGGGAGCAGTACGTC.

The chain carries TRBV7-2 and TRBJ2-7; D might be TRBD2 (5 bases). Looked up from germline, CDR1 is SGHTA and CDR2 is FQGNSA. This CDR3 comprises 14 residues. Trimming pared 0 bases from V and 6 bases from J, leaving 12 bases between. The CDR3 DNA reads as TGTGCCAGCAGCTTAGCGGTCGGGATCGGCGAGCAGTACGTC. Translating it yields CASSLAVGIGEQYV.

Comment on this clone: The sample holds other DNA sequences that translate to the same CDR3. The CDR3 sequence: CASSQDLGNYGYTF. DNA of the CDR3: TGTGCCAGCAGCCAAGATCTAGGAAACTATGGCTACACCTTC. The V gene is TRBV4-2, the J gene TRBJ1-2; D is ambiguous. The CDR3 contains 14 residues. CDR1 is LGHNA, CDR2 YNFKEQ, per germline. V was trimmed by 0 bases and J by 2 bases, leaving 7 bases between them.

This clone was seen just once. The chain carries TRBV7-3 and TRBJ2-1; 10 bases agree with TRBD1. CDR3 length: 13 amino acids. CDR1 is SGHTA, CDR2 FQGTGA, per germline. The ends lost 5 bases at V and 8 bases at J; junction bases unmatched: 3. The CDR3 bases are TGTGCCAGCAGCATTGGGACAGGGGATGAGCAGTTCTTC. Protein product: CASSIGTGDEQFF.

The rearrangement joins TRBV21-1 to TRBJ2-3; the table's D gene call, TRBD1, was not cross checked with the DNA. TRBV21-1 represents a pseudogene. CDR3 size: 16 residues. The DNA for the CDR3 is TGTGCCAGCAGCAAAGCTGGGGCCCGAGGCACAGATACGCAGTATTTT. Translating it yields CASSKAGARGTDTQYF.

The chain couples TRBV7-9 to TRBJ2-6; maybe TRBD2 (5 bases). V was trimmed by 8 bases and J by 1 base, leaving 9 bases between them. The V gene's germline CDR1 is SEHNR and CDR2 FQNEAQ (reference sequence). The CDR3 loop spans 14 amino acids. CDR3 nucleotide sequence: TGTGCCAGCTCGGAGGAATCTGGGGCCAACGTCCTGACTTTC. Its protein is CASSEESGANVLTF.

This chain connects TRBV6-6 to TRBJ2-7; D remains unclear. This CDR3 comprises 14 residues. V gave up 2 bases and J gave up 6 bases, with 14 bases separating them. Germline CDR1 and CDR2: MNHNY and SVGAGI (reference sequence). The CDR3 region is CASSYEVLKGEQYV. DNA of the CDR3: TGTGCCAGCAGTTACGAGGTCTTAAAGGGCGAGCAGTACGTC.

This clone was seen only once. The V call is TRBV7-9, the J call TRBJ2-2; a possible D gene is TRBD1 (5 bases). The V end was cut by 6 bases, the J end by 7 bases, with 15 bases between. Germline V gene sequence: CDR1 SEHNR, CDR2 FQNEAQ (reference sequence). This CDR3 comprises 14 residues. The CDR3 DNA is TGTGCCAGCAGGGGGATGGGGCAGTTCGGGGAGCTGTTTTTT. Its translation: CASRGMGQFGELFF. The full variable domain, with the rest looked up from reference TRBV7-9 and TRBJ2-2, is DTGVSQNPRHKITKRGQNVTFRCDPISEHNRLYWYRQTLGQGPEFLTYFQNEAQLEKSRLLSDRFSAERPKGSFSTLEIQRTEQGDSAMYLCASRGMGQFGELFFGEGSRLTVL.

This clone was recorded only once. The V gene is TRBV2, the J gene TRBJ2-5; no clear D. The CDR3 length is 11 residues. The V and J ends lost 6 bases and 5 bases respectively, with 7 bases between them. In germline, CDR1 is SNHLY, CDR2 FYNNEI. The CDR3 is CASRVGETQYF. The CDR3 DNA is TGTGCCAGCAGGGTGGGGGAGACCCAGTACTTC.

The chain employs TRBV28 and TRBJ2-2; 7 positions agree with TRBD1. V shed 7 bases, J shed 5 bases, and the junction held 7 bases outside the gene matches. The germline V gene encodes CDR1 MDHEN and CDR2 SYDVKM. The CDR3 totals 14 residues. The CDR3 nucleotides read TGTGCCAGCATCTCAGGGGGTTGGACCGGGGAGCTGTTTTTT. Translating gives CASISGGWTGELFF.

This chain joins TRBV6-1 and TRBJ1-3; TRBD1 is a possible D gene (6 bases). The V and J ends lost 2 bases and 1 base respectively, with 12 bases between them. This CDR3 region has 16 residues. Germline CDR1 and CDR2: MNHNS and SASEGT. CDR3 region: CASSEQEGGSGNTIYF. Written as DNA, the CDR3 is TGTGCCAGCAGTGAACAAGAGGGGGGGTCTGGAAACACCATATATTTT.

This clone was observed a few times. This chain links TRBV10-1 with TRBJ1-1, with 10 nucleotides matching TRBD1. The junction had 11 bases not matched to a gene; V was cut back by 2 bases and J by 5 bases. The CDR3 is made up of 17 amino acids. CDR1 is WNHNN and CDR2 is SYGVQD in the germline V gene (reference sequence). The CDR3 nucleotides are TGCGCCAGCAGTGAGGCGGGACAGGGGCTGGCAGTGACTGAAGCTTTCTTT. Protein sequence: CASSEAGQGLAVTEAFF.

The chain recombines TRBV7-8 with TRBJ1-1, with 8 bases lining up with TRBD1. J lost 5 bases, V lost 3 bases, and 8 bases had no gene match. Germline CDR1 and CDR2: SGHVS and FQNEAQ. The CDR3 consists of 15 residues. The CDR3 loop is CASSFQDRVGTEAFF. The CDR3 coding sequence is TGTGCCAGCAGCTTCCAGGACAGGGTGGGGACTGAAGCTTTCTTT.

CDR3 nucleotide sequence: TGCGCCAGCAGCTTACAGGGGGTGGCCCCTGAAGCTTTCTTT. Translating it yields CASSLQGVAPEAFF. The chain is built from TRBV5-1 and TRBJ1-1, with 8 bases fitting TRBD1. Germline CDR1 is SGHRS and CDR2 is YFSETQ. CDR3 size: 14 residues. V was pared by 2 bases and J by 6 bases, with 6 bases of the junction left unmatched.

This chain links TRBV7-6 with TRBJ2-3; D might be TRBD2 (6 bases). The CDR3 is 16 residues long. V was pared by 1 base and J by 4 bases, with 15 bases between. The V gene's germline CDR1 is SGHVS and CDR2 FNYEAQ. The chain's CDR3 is CASSLVRDSPADTQYF. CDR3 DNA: TGTGCCAGCAGCTTAGTCCGGGACTCCCCAGCAGATACGCAGTATTTT.

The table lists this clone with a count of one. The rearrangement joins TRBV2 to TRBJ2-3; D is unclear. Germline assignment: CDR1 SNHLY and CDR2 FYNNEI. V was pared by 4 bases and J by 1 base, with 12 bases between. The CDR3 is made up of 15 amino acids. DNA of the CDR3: TGTGCCAGCAGTGCCGACAATTTCGGCACAGATACGCAGTATTTT. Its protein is CASSADNFGTDTQYF. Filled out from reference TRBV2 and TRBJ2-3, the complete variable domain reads EPEVTQTPSHQVTQMGQEVILRCVPISNHLYFYWYRQILGQKVEFLVSFYNNEISEKSEIFDDQFSVERPDGSNFTLKIRSTKLEDSAMYFCASSADNFGTDTQYFGPGTRLTVL.

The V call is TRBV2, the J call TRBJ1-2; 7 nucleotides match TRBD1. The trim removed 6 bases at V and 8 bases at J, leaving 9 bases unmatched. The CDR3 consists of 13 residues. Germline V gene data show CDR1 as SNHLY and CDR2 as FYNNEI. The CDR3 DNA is TGTGCCAGCAGGGACAGGTTGGGGTTCGGCTACACCTTC. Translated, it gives CASRDRLGFGYTF.

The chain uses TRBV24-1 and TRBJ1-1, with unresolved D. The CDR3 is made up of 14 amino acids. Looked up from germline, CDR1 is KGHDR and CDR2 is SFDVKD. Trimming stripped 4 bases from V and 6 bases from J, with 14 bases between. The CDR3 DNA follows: TGTGCCACCAGTGACCCCGGGGAGAGGTCTGAAGCTTTCTTT. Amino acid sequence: CATSDPGERSEAFF.